The entry below describes one TCR beta chain. This specimen belongs to a study of blood T cell repertoires in COVID-19. The protocol was immunoSEQ multiplex PCR, while the TCRdb copy is restricted to in-frame clones and leaves out a portion. This sample has 200,000 to 300,000 clones, with around 88% found just once. This TCR derives from a man younger than 40 with active or convalescent COVID-19. Sequences were obtained from peripheral blood.

The CDR3 loop reads CSASKPGQGDTGELFF. The CDR3 DNA is TGCAGTGCTAGTAAACCGGGACAGGGGGATACCGGGGAGCTGTTTTTT. This chain links TRBV20-1 with TRBJ2-2; the match to TRBD1 covers 11 bases. Germline CDR1 DFQATT, CDR2 SNEGSKA (reference sequence). This CDR3 comprises 16 residues. V trimming: 3 bases; J trimming: 5 bases; junction bases outside the gene matches: 8.